These 10 T cell receptor beta chains originate from one sample sequenced in a study of glioma-infiltrating T cells after dendritic cell vaccination. The assay was immunoSEQ multiplex PCR, and TCRdb's table has in-frame clones only and misses some. The sample lists fewer than 90,000 clones, around 86% occurring once. Time point meaning: after dendritic cell vaccination, including at tumor progression/relapse. The input for sequencing was blood, taken after dendritic cell vaccination. Every receptor here comes from a human donor with glioblastoma.

The chain is built from TRBV9 and TRBJ2-2, with 10 bases fitting TRBD2. Per germline, CDR1 SGDLS and CDR2 YYNGEE. V lost 4 bases to trimming and J lost 4 bases; unmatched junction nucleotides: 4. The CDR3 runs 15 residues. This CDR3 is CASSSSGGLTGELFF. The CDR3 nucleotides read TGTGCCAGCAGCTCTAGCGGGGGCCTCACCGGGGAGCTGTTTTTT.

The chain combines TRBV30 with TRBJ2-3; D remains unclear. CDR1 and CDR2 from the germline V gene are GTSNPN and SVGIG (reference sequence). The CDR3 sequence is 13 residues long. V lost 2 bases and J 2 bases, leaving 8 bases between the germline ends. The CDR3 loop is CAWSTVSTDTQYF. As DNA, the CDR3 is TGTGCCTGGAGTACAGTGTCCACAGATACGCAGTATTTT.

V is TRBV7-9 and J is TRBJ2-1, with 9 bases that match TRBD1. This CDR3 region has 15 residues. Trimming cost V 2 bases and J 5 bases; bases outside gene matches: 4. Germline assignment: CDR1 SEHNR and CDR2 FQNEAQ (reference sequence). CDR3 nucleotides: TGTGCCAGCAGCTTAAGACAGGGGGAGGACAATGAGCAGTTCTTC. Translating it yields CASSLRQGEDNEQFF. Full variable domain (missing parts from reference TRBV7-9 and TRBJ2-1): DTGVSQNPRHKITKRGQNVTFRCDPISEHNRLYWYRQTLGQGPEFLTYFQNEAQLEKSRLLSDRFSAERPKGSFSTLEIQRTEQGDSAMYLCASSLRQGEDNEQFFGPGTRLTVL.

The chain recombines TRBV7-8 with TRBJ1-1; weak D call: TRBD1 (5 bases). Germline V gives CDR1 SGHVS, CDR2 FQNEAQ. This CDR3 is built from 16 residues. Between the trimmed V and J ends, which lost 5 bases and 3 bases, there was a span of 19 bases. In DNA, the CDR3 is TGTGCCAGCAGCCCCAGGGTCAGGGCGGAGTACACTGAAGCTTTCTTT. Translation: CASSPRVRAEYTEAFF.

The V call is TRBV7-3, the J call TRBJ2-2; tentative D call: TRBD2 (5 bases). The CDR3 covers 16 residues. Germline values: CDR1 SGHTA, CDR2 FQGTGA. Trimming took off 5 bases at V and 4 bases at J, with 17 bases between the two ends. DNA for the CDR3: TGTGCCAGCAGCCCGCAATCGCCTGGGAGCACCGGGGAGCTGTTTTTT. Its protein is CASSPQSPGSTGELFF.

This clone was counted once. The chain recombines TRBV4-3 with TRBJ2-2, with 9 positions matching TRBD2. This CDR3 spans 17 amino acids. V shed 1 base and J 5 bases; nucleotides not matched to a gene: 8. Germline V gene data show CDR1 as LGHNA and CDR2 as YSLEER. The CDR3 spells CASSQVFLAGRTGELFF. The CDR3 DNA sequence: TGCGCCAGCAGCCAAGTCTTTCTAGCGGGGAGAACCGGGGAGCTGTTTTTT.

The chain links TRBV29-1 to TRBJ2-7; 9 nucleotides align to TRBD2. Germline assignment: CDR1 SQVTM and CDR2 ANQGSEA. The J segment lost 8 bases and the V segment lost 8 bases, leaving 10 bases of the junction unmatched. The CDR3 length is 12 residues. The CDR3 DNA is TGCAGCTACGCGGAGCGGGGGGTTCAGCAGTACTTC. Protein: CSYAERGVQQYF.

The chain has TRBV15 and TRBJ1-2; possible D gene TRBD1, 5 bases. The V end was cut by 0 bases, the J end by 8 bases, with 10 bases between. The CDR3 contains 13 residues. The germline gives CDR1 LNHNV, CDR2 YYDKDF (reference sequence). The chain's CDR3 is CATSREAGKGYTF. DNA for the CDR3: TGTGCCACCAGCAGAGAGGCAGGGAAAGGCTACACCTTC.

With respect to this clone: Other DNA sequences in this sample translate to the same CDR3. The chain recombines TRBV6-5 with TRBJ1-2; D possibly corresponds to TRBD1 (5 bases). Germline V gives CDR1 MNHEY, CDR2 SVGAGI. The CDR3 length is 13 residues. Trimming took off 6 bases at V and 1 base at J, with 9 bases between the two ends. Written as DNA, the CDR3 is TGTGCCAGCAGCCCTGACAGTAACTATGGCTACACCTTC. It specifies CASSPDSNYGYTF.

The rearrangement joins TRBV7-9 to TRBJ1-6; 10 positions match TRBD1. The CDR3 runs to 13 residues. CDR1 and CDR2 (germline): SEHNR, FQNEAQ (reference sequence). The junction had 3 bases not matched to a gene; V was cut back by 7 bases and J by 9 bases. CDR3 nucleotide sequence: TGTGCCAGCACCGGGACAGGGGCTTCACCCCTCCACTTT. It is translated as CASTGTGASPLHF.